The entry below describes one T cell receptor beta chain. The data stem from a study of T cell clones after liver transplantation. Study-level information: Liver transplant recipients had immunosuppression withdrawal attempted within 2 years. Standard immunosuppression, with no induction, continued until 12-24 months after transplant. Post-transplant blood was tracked for graft-donor-reactive T cell clones identified in a pre-transplant mixed lymphocyte reaction. Tolerance: complete withdrawal held at least one year, liver enzymes staying within twice normal.

V gave up 1 base and J gave up 0 bases, with 4 bases separating them. This CDR3 comprises 14 residues. Germline values: CDR1 SEHNR, CDR2 FQNEAQ (reference sequence). Data came from immunoSEQ multiplex PCR; TCRdb stores just in-frame clones and leaves some out. The data hold 25,000 to 35,000 clones, with approximately 96% observed a single time. The sequencing used CD8+ T cells from blood, collected 12 months after liver transplant. This TCR derives from a human patient who received a liver transplant. The T cells may partly be graft donor cells. The rearrangement joins TRBV7-9 to TRBJ2-4; D unresolved. The CDR3 here is CASSLVGAKNIQYF. The CDR3 coding sequence is TGTGCCAGCAGCTTAGTCGGAGCCAAAAACATTCAGTACTTC.